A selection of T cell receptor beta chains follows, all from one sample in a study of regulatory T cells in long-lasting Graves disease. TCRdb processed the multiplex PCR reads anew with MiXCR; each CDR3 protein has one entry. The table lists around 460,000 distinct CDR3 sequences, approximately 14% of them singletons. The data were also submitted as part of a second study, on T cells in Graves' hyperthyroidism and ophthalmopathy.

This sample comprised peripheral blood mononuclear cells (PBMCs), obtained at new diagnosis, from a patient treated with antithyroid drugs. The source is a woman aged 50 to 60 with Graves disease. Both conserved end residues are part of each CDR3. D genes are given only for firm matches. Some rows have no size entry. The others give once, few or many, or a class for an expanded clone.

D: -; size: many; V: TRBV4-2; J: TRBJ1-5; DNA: TGTGCCAGCAGCCAAGTGTGGGGGCGCGATAGCAATCAGCCCCAGCATTTT; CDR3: CASSQVWGRDSNQPQHF
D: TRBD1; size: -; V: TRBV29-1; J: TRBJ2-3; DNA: TGCAGCGTTGAATTCCGGAACAGGGGGACAGATACGCAGTATTTT; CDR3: CSVEFRNRGTDTQYF
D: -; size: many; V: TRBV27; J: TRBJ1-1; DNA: TGTGCCAGCAGTTTTTCCCTTTTAGGGGGCACTGAAGCTTTCTTT; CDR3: CASSFSLLGGTEAFF
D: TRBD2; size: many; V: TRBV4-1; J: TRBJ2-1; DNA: TGCGCCAGCTCGGGACTAGGGTCCTACAATGAGCAGTTCTTC; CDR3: CASSGLGSYNEQFF
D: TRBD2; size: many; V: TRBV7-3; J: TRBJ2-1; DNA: TGTGCCAGCAGCCTAACTGCGCGGGAGCCTCACAATGAGCAGTTCTTC; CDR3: CASSLTAREPHNEQFF
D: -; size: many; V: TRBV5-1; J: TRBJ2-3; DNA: TGCGCCAGCAAGGTCCAGCGGGGCACAGATACGCAGTATTTT; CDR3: CASKVQRGTDTQYF
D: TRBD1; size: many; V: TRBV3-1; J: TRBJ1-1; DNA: TGTGCCAGCAGCCAAGTCGGACAGGTTGAAGCTTTCTTT; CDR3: CASSQVGQVEAFF
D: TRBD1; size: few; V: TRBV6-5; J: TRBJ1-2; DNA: TGTGCCAGCAGTTACGCGGGACAGTCCTACTATGGCTACACCTTC; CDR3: CASSYAGQSYYGYTF
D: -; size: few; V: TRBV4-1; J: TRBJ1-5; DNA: TGCGCCAGCAGCCAGGGCTTTCAGCCCCAGCATTTT; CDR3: CASSQGFQPQHF
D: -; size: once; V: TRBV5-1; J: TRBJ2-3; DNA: TGCGCCAGCAGCTTTTTTCTACAGGGAGTACGGCACAAAGATACGCAGTATTTT; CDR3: CASSFFLQGVRHKDTQYF
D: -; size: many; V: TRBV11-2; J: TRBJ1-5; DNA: TGTGCCAGCAGCTTCGAGGGTCAGCCCCAGCATTTT; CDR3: CASSFEGQPQHF
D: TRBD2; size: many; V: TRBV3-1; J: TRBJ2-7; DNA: TGTGCCAGCAGCGCAGGGCGGACTAGCATCTACTACGAGCAGTACTTC; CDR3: CASSAGRTSIYYEQYF
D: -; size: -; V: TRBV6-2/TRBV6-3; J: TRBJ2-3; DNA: TGTGCCAGCAGTGCAACTGGGACTTACACAGATACGCAGTATTTT; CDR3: CASSATGTYTDTQYF
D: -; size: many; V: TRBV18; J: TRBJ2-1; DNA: TGTGCCAGCTCACCGACGGCGGCCTCCTACAATGAGCAGTTCTTC; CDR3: CASSPTAASYNEQFF
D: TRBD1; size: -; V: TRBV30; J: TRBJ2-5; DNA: TGTGCCTGGAGTAACACAGGGGTTGGGGAGACCCAGTACTTC; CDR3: CAWSNTGVGETQYF
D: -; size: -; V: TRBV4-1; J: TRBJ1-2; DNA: TGCGCCAGCAGCCAAGATAGGGAGTACTACACCTTC; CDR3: CASSQDREYYTF
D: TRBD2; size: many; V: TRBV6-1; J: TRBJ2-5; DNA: TGTGCCAGCAGTGAAGGGACTAGGGGCACACAAGAGACCCAGTACTTC; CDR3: CASSEGTRGTQETQYF
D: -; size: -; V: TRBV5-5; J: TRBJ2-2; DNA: TGTGCCAGCAGGCCGGGAATCGGGGAGCTGTTTTTT; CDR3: CASRPGIGELFF
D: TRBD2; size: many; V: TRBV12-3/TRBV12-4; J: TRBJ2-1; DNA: TGTGCCAGCAGTTCCCAGGCTAGCGGGAGGGATTACAATGAGCAGTTCTTC; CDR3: CASSSQASGRDYNEQFF
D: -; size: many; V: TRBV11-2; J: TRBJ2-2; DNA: TGTGCCAGCAGCACAGGCAGGGGTCCCGGGGAGCTGTTTTTT; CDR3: CASSTGRGPGELFF
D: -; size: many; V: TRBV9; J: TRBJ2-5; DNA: TGTGCCAGCAGCGTATCCGGGGGACAAGAGACCCAGTACTTC; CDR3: CASSVSGGQETQYF
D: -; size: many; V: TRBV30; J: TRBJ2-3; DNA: TGTGCCTGGAGCCCTCCCGGACTCCGCACAGATACGCAGTATTTT; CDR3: CAWSPPGLRTDTQYF
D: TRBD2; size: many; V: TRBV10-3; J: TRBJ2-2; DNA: TGTGCCATCAGTGTGACTAGCGGGAGAAGCGCGAACACCGGGGAGCTGTTTTTT; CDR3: CAISVTSGRSANTGELFF
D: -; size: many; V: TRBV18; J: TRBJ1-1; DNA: TGTGCCAGCTCACCCGGCGCTCGGAACACTGAAGCTTTCTTT; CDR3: CASSPGARNTEAFF
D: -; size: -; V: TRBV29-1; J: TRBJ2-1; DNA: TGCAGCGTTGTGAGGGGGACTTACGATGAGCAGTTCTTC; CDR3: CSVVRGTYDEQFF
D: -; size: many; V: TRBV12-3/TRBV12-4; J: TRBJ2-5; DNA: TGTGCCAGCACCCTATCTGGGGGTGGGGAGACCCAGTACTTC; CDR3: CASTLSGGGETQYF
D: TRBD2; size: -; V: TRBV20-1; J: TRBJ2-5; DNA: TGCAGTGCGAGACTAGCGGGGAAGGAGACCCAGTACTTC; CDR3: CSARLAGKETQYF
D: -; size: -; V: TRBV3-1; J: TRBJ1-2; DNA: TGTGCCAGCAGCCAAGTTACGGGGAATGGCTACACCTTC; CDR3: CASSQVTGNGYTF
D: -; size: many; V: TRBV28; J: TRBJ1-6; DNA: TGTGCCAGCAGTTCCGGAGGCGTCTCCTATAATTCACCCCTCCACTTT; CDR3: CASSSGGVSYNSPLHF
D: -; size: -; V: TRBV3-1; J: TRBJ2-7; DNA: TGTGCCAGCAGCCAAGTAGAGGTTGCGGGGCAGTACTTC; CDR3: CASSQVEVAGQYF
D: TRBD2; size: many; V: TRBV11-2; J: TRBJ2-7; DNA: TGTGCCAGCAGCTTGACGGGAGGGGTTTGGTACGAGCAGTACTTC; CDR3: CASSLTGGVWYEQYF
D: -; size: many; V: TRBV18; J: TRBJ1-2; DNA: TGTGCCAGCTCACGGGGCGAGGGCGGCTATGGCTACACCTTC; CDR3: CASSRGEGGYGYTF
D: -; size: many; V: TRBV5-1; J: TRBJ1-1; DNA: TGTGCCAGCAGCTTAGTAAGCGACACTGAAGCTTTCTTT; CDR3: CASSLVSDTEAFF
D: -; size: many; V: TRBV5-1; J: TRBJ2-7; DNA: TGCGCCAGCAGCCCCGGGACTCACCAGGGGCGCTACGAGCAGTACTTC; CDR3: CASSPGTHQGRYEQYF